The 2 T cell receptor beta chains below come from one sample, sequenced in a study of blood T cell repertoires in COVID-19. Assay: immunoSEQ multiplex PCR; the TCRdb copy retains only in-frame clones and omits some. The sample holds 250,000 to 350,000 clones, approximately 91% seen once. Sequencing used peripheral blood. These receptors all stem from a woman in her 30s with COVID-19, enrolled during active disease.

This clone was seen once. The chain uses TRBV10-1 and TRBJ1-1; weak D call: TRBD1 (5 bases). Germline-derived CDR1 and CDR2 are WNHNN and SYGVQD (reference sequence). The CDR3 sequence is 16 residues long. The V end was cut by 5 bases, the J end by 0 bases, with 16 bases between. In DNA, the CDR3 is TGCGCCAGCAGTCCCACCAGTTGGGACTTGAACACTGAAGCTTTCTTT. Translation gives CASSPTSWDLNTEAFF.

The chain carries TRBV9 and TRBJ1-3; TRBD1 agrees at 7 bases. The V gene's germline CDR1 is SGDLS and CDR2 YYNGEE. V trimming: 3 bases; J trimming: 0 bases; junction bases outside the gene matches: 3. The CDR3 length is 15 residues. This chain's CDR3 is CASSEGDSSGNTIYF. For the CDR3, the DNA is TGTGCCAGCAGCGAGGGGGACAGCTCTGGAAACACCATATATTTT. Together with reference TRBV9 and TRBJ1-3, the CDR3 gives the full variable domain: DSGVTQTPKHLITATGQRVTLRCSPRSGDLSVYWYQQSLDQGLQFLIQYYNGEERAKGNILERFSAQQFPDLHSELNLSSLELGDSALYFCASSEGDSSGNTIYFGEGSWLTVV.